This TCR beta chain came from a study of blood T cells in healthy people across ages. The CDR3 runs 15 residues. The V end lost 6 bases, the J end lost 0 bases, and 12 bases lay between the germline ends. CDR1 and CDR2 from the germline V gene are MGHRA and YSYEKL. Every sample yielded at least 6.5 million isolated PBMCs. A second PCR of 7 to 11 cycles used a sample-barcoded 5' primer and a J-beta primer mix. TCRdb ran MiXCR on the 5' RACE reads and lists one entry per CDR3 protein. The sample includes about 940,000 distinct CDR3 sequences, about 44% of them seen just once. Overall study results and limits: The long-lived group displayed more naive CD4+ cells, plus higher diversity, than the aged donors did. It was held that diversity estimates obtained from one million T cells represented underestimates.

Comment on this clonotype: As yet, its antigen is unknown.

The sample comprised blood. This TCR came from a man under 40 in good health. The J gene is TRBJ2-1, the V gene TRBV4-1; the D call may be TRBD1 or TRBD2 (5 bases each). The CDR3 loop is CASRPGTGSYNEQFF. The CDR3 coding sequence is TGCGCCAGCAGGCCCGGGACGGGCTCCTACAATGAGCAGTTCTTC.